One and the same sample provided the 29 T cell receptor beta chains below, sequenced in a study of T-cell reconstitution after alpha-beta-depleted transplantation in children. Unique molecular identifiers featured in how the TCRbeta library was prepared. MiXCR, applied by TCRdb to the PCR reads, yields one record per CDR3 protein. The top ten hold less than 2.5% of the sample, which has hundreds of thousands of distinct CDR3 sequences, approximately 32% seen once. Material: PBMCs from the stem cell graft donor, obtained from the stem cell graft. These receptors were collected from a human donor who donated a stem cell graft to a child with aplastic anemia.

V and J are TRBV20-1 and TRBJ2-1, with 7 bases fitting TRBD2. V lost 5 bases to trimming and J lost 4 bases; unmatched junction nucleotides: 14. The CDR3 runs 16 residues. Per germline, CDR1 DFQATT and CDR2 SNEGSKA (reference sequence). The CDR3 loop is CSALLLGSGVYNEQFF. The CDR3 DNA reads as TGCAGTGCTCTCCTTCTGGGGAGCGGGGTTTACAATGAGCAGTTCTTC.

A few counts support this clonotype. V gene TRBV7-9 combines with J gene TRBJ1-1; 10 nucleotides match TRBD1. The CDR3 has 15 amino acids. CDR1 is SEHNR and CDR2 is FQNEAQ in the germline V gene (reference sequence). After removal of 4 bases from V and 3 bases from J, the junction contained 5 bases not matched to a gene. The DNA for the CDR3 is TGTGCCAGCAGCTCCGGGACAGGGGAGGACACTGAAGCTTTCTTT. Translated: CASSSGTGEDTEAFF.

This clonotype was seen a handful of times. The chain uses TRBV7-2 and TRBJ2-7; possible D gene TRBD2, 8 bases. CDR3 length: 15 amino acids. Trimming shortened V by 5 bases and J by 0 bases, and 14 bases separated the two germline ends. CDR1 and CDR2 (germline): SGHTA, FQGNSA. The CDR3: CASSPGGLGSYEQYV. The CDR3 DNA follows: TGTGCCAGCAGCCCAGGGGGACTAGGCTCCTACGAGCAGTACGTC.

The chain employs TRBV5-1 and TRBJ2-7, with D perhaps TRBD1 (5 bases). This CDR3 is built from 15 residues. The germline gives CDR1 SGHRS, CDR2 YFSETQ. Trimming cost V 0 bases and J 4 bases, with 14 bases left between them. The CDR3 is CASSLERAGPYEQYF. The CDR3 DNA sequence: TGCGCCAGCAGCTTGGAAAGGGCAGGGCCATACGAGCAGTACTTC.

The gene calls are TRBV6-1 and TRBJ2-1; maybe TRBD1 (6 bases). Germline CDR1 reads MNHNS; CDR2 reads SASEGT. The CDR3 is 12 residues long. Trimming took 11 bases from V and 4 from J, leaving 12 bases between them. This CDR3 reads CAGGEGYNEQFF. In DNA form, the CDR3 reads TGTGCCGGGGGCGAGGGATACAATGAGCAGTTCTTC.

The CDR3 coding sequence is TGTGCCAGCAGCGATCTCCCGAGACAGAACACAGATACGCAGTATTTT. This gives the protein CASSDLPRQNTDTQYF. The chain combines TRBV11-2 with TRBJ2-3; D may be TRBD1 (5 bases). Germline-derived CDR1 and CDR2 are SGHAT and FQNNGV. CDR3 length: 16 amino acids. With 5 bases removed from V and 2 bases from J, the gap between germline ends came to 17 bases.

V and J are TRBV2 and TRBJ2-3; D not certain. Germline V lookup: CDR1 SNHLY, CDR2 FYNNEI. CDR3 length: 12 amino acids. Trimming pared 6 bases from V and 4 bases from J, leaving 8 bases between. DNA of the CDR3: TGTGCCAGCAGGGCAGACGCAGATACGCAGTATTTT. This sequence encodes CASRADADTQYF.

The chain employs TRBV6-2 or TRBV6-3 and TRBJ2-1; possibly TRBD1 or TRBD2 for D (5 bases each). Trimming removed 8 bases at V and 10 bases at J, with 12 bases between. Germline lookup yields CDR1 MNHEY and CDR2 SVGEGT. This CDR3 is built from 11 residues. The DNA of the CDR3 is TGTGCCAGCTTGACCGGGACGGAGCAGTTCTTC. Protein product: CASLTGTEQFF.

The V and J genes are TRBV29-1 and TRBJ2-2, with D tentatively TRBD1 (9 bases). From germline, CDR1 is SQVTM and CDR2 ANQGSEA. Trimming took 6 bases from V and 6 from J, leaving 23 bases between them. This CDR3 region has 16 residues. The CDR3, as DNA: TGCAGCGTCCTTCGGGGGGGGACAGGGAAGGCCGGGGAGCTGTTTTTT. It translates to CSVLRGGTGKAGELFF.

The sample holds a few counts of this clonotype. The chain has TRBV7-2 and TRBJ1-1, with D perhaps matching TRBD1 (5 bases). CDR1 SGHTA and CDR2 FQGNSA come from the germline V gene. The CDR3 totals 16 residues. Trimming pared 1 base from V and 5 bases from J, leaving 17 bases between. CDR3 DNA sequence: TGTGCCAGCAGCTTAGTCGTCCATCTAAAGGGGACTGAAGCTTTCTTT. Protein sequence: CASSLVVHLKGTEAFF.

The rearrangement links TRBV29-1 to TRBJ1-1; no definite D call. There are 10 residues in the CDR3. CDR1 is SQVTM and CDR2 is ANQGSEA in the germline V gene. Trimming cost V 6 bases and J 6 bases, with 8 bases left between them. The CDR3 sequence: CSVRVPEAFF. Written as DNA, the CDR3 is TGCAGCGTAAGGGTTCCTGAAGCTTTCTTT.

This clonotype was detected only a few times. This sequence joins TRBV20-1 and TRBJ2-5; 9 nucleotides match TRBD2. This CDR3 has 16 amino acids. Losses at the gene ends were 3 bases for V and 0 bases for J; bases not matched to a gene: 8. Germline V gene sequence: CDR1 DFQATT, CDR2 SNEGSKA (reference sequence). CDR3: CSASFLAGFNQETQYF. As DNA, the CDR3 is TGCAGTGCTAGTTTTCTAGCGGGATTTAACCAAGAGACCCAGTACTTC.

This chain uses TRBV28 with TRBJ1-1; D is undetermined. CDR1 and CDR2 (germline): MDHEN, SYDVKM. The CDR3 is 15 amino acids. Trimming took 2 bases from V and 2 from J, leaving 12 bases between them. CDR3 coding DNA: TGTGCCAGCAGTTTAGTCGTCAGGCGCAACACTGAAGCTTTCTTT. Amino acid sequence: CASSLVVRRNTEAFF.

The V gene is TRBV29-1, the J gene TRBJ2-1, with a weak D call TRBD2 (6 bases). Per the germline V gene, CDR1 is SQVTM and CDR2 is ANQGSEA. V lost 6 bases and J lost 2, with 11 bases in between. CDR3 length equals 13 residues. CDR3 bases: TGCAGCGTAGCTAGCGAAACCTACAATGAGCAGTTCTTC. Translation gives CSVASETYNEQFF.

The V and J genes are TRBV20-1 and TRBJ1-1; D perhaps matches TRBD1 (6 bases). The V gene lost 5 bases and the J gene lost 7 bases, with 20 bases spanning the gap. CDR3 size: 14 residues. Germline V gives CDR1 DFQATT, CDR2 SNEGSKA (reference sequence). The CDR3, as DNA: TGCAGTGCTCAGCCTCCAGGGGTAAGGGTTGAAGCTTTCTTT. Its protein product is CSAQPPGVRVEAFF.

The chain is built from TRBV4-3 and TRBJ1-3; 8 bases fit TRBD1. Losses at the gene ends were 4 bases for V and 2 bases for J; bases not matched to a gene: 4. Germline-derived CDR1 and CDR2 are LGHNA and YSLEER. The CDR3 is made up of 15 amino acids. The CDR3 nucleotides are TGCGCCAGCAGCCCGGCGACAGGGGCTGGAAACACCATATATTTT. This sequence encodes CASSPATGAGNTIYF.

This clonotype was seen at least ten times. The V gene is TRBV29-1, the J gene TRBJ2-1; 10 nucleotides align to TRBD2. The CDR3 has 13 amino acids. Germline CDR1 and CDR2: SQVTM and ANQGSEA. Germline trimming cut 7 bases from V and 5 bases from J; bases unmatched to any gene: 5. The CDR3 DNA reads TGCAGCGGAGATGGACTAGCGGACAATGAGCAGTTCTTC. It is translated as CSGDGLADNEQFF.

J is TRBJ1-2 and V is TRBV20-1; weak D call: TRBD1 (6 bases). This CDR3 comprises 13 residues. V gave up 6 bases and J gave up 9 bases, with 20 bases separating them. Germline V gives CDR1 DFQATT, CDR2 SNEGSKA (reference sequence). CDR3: CSASMQGSLSYTF. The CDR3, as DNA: TGCAGTGCGAGCATGCAGGGGTCGCTTAGCTACACCTTC.

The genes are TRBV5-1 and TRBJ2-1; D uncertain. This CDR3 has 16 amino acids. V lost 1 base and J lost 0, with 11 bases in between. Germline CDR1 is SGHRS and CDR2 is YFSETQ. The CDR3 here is CASSLSTSSSYNEQFF. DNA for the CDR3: TGCGCCAGCAGCTTGAGTACATCCTCCTCCTACAATGAGCAGTTCTTC.

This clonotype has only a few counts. CDR3 DNA: TGCGCCAGCAGCCAAGAAATTGTGAGCGGGAGTATCGATGAGCAGTTCTTC. It translates to CASSQEIVSGSIDEQFF. The rearrangement links TRBV4-3 to TRBJ2-1, with 8 bases aligning to TRBD2. Trimming cost V 0 bases and J 8 bases; bases outside gene matches: 12. CDR3 length: 17 amino acids. The germline CDR1 and CDR2 sequences are LGHNA and YSLEER.

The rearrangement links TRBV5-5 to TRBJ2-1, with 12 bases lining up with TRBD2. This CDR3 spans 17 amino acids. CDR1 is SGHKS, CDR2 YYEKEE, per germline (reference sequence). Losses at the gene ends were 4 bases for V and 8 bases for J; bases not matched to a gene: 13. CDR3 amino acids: CASSPWATSGRFDEQFF. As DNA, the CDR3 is TGTGCCAGCAGCCCCTGGGCGACTAGCGGGAGATTTGATGAGCAGTTCTTC.

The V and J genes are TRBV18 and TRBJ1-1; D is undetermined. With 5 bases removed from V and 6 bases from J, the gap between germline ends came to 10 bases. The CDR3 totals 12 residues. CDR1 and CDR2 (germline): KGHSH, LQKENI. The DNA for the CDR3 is TGTGCCAGCTCATACGGGGAGTCTGAAGCTTTCTTT. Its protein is CASSYGESEAFF.

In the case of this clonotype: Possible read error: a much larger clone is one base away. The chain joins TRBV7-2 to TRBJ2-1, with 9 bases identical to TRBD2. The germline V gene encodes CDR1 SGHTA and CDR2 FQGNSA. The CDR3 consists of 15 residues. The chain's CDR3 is CASSSSGTNAHDQFF. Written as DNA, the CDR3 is TGTGCCAGCAGCTCTAGCGGGACGAATGCCCATGACCAGTTCTTC.

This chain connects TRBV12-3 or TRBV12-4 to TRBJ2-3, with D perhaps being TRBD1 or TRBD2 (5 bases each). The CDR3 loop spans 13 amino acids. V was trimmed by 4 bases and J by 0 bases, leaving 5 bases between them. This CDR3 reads CASSWGSTDTQYF. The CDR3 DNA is TGTGCCAGCAGTTGGGGGAGCACAGATACGCAGTATTTT.

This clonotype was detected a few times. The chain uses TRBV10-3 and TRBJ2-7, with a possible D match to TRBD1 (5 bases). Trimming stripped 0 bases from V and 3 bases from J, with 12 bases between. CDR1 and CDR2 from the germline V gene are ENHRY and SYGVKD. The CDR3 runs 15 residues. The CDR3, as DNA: TGTGCCATCAGTGAGTCAGGGGTGTATAACTACGAGCAGTACTTC. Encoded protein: CAISESGVYNYEQYF.

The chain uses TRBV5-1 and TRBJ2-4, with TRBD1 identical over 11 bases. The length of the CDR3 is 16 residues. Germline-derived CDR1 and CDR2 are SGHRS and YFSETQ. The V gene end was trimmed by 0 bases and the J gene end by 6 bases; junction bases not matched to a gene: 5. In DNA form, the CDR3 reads TGCGCCAGCAGCTTGGCCGGGACAGGGGGGACAAACATTCAGTACTTC. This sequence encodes CASSLAGTGGTNIQYF. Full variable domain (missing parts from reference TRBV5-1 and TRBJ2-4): KAGVTQTPRYLIKTRGQQVTLSCSPISGHRSVSWYQQTPGQGLQFLFEYFSETQRNKGNFPGRFSGRQFSNSRSEMNVSTLELGDSALYLCASSLAGTGGTNIQYFGAGTRLSVL.

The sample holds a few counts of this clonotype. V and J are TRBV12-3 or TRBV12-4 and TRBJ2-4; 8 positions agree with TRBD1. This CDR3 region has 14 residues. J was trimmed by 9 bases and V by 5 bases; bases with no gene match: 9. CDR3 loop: CASSPGQGATIQYF. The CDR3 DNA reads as TGTGCCAGCAGTCCCGGACAGGGAGCGACCATTCAGTACTTC.

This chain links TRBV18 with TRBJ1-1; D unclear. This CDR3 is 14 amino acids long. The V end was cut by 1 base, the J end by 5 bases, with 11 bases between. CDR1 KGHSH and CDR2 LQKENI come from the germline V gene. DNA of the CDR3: TGTGCCAGCTCACCACAAGGGTTTAATACTGAAGCTTTCTTT. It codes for CASSPQGFNTEAFF.

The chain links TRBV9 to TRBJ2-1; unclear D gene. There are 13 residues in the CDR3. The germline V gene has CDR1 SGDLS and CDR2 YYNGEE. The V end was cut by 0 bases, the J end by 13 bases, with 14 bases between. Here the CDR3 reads CASSVGYVPLQFF. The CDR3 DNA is TGTGCCAGCAGCGTAGGGTACGTTCCCTTACAGTTCTTC. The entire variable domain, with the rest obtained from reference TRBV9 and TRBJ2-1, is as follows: DSGVTQTPKHLITATGQRVTLRCSPRSGDLSVYWYQQSLDQGLQFLIQYYNGEERAKGNILERFSAQQFPDLHSELNLSSLELGDSALYFCASSVGYVPLQFFGPGTRLTVL.